These T cell receptor beta chains were read from a single sample in a study of T cells in Graves' hyperthyroidism and ophthalmopathy. TCRdb re-analysed the multiplex PCR reads in MiXCR, keeping a single row per CDR3 protein. Of roughly 500,000 distinct CDR3 sequences listed, about 45% are singletons. Material: peripheral blood or thyroid tissue (not recorded which). The origin of the receptors is an adult woman with Graves' disease, either hyperthyroidism or ophthalmopathy (not recorded which). Each CDR3 is given with its conserved first and last residue. D genes are given only for firm matches. Expanded clones are given a class, and other clones once, few, many or no size at all.

CDR3 DNA | CDR3 protein | D gene | J gene | clone size | V gene
TGTGCCATCAAACCGGGAGGGCTAGACGAGCAGTACTTC | CAIKPGGLDEQYF | TRBD2 | TRBJ2-7 | few | TRBV10-3
TGCAGTGTTAGAGCCGCCCCAACCATATATTTT | CSVRAAPTIYF | - | TRBJ1-3 | - | TRBV20-1
TGCGCCAGCAGCTATCGGACTAGCGGAACCTACGAGCAGTACTTC | CASSYRTSGTYEQYF | TRBD2 | TRBJ2-7 | many | TRBV5-1
TGTGCCAGCCGGTCAGGGCGAGGCTACACCTTC | CASRSGRGYTF | - | TRBJ1-2 | - | TRBV7-9
TGTGCCAGCAGCCCCACCCGGATAGCGGTGGAGACCCAGTACTTC | CASSPTRIAVETQYF | - | TRBJ2-5 | - | TRBV7-8
TGTGCCAGTTCAGGGGGAACGAACACTGAAGCTTTCTTT | CASSGGTNTEAFF | TRBD1 | TRBJ1-1 | few | TRBV2
TGCGCCAGCAGCTTGTCGCGGCCGAACACTGAAGCTTTCTTT | CASSLSRPNTEAFF | - | TRBJ1-1 | few | TRBV5-1
TGTGCCAGCAATAGGGACACCCTAGAAGAAAAACTGTTTTTT | CASNRDTLEEKLFF | - | TRBJ1-4 | - | TRBV5-5
TGTGCTAGAGTACCCTCGGGCACTGAAGCTTTCTTT | CARVPSGTEAFF | - | TRBJ1-1 | - | TRBV19
TGCAGCGTTTCCCGGAACACTGAAGCTTTCTTT | CSVSRNTEAFF | - | TRBJ1-1 | - | TRBV29-1
TGCAGCGTTGAATGGGACAATGCCTACGAGCAGTACTTC | CSVEWDNAYEQYF | - | TRBJ2-7 | few | TRBV29-1
TGTGCCAGCAGAAAGAGGGCAGGGGCACTGGGCTACACCTTC | CASRKRAGALGYTF | - | TRBJ1-2 | - | TRBV2
TGTGCCAGCAGTTCTAGATCGGTCACTGAAGCTTTCTTT | CASSSRSVTEAFF | - | TRBJ1-1 | - | TRBV6-5
TGCGCCAGCAGCAACGACATCGGGACTGTTGAGGGCTACACCTTC | CASSNDIGTVEGYTF | - | TRBJ1-2 | - | TRBV10-2
TGCAGTGCTAGAGATCTGAGACTGAACACTGAAGCTCTCTTT | CSARDLRLNTEALF | - | TRBJ1-1 | - | TRBV20-1
TGTGCCAGCAGCTCGGGACAGGGGGGGTTCTATGGCTACACCTTC | CASSSGQGGFYGYTF | TRBD1 | TRBJ1-2 | - | TRBV7-9
TGTGCCATCAGTGACCCAACTAGTACGGCGACCCAGTACTTC | CAISDPTSTATQYF | - | TRBJ2-5 | - | TRBV10-3
TGTGCCAGCAGTGAACCTGGGTTTGGGTACACTGAAGCTTTCTTT | CASSEPGFGYTEAFF | - | TRBJ1-1 | many | TRBV2
TGTGCCAGCGCGGGACTTCTTCCGGTCTACGAGCAGTACTTC | CASAGLLPVYEQYF | - | TRBJ2-7 | few | TRBV27
TGCGGCGTTGTAGTCAGGGAAGGTTCACCCCTCCACTTT | CGVVVREGSPLHF | - | TRBJ1-6 | - | TRBV29-1
TGTGCCAGCAGCGGCGGGGACATAGCAGGAAACACCATATATTTT | CASSGGDIAGNTIYF | - | TRBJ1-3 | - | TRBV9
TGTGCCAGCAGCTTAGCCGGCGGATTGAACACTGAAGCTTTCTTT | CASSLAGGLNTEAFF | - | TRBJ1-1 | many | TRBV7-2
TGCAGTGCTCCCTTGTCCCCGGGACGCTACGAGCAGTACTTC | CSAPLSPGRYEQYF | - | TRBJ2-7 | - | TRBV20-1
TGTGCCAGCAGTGGACAGGGGGTAGCTGGGAATTCACCCCTCCACTTT | CASSGQGVAGNSPLHF | TRBD1 | TRBJ1-6 | once | TRBV11-1
TGTGCCATTACAGATACGCAGTATTTT | CAITDTQYF | - | TRBJ2-3 | - | TRBV2
TGCAGCGTTGCTAATGGACTAGCCTCAGGCGAGCAGTACTTC | CSVANGLASGEQYF | TRBD2 | TRBJ2-7 | - | TRBV29-1
TGTGCCATCAGTGGTTGGAGCAATCAGCCCCAGCATTTT | CAISGWSNQPQHF | - | TRBJ1-5 | many | TRBV10-3
TGTGCCAGCAGTTCCCACGGGACCGCTGGAAACACCATATATTTT | CASSSHGTAGNTIYF | - | TRBJ1-3 | few | TRBV28
TGTGCCAGCAACCTACAGGGCTCTGGGGCCAACGTCCTGACTTTC | CASNLQGSGANVLTF | - | TRBJ2-6 | - | TRBV2
TGTGCCAGCAGCTTCGTCGTTTTCCCCGAGCAGTACTTC | CASSFVVFPEQYF | - | TRBJ2-7 | many | TRBV11-2
TGTGCCAGCAGCTTGGGTGGATACGCTCAGCCCCAGCATTTT | CASSLGGYAQPQHF | - | TRBJ1-5 | - | TRBV5-5
TGTGCCTGGACTACAGGGGGCTCTGGGGCCAACGTCCTGACTTTC | CAWTTGGSGANVLTF | TRBD1 | TRBJ2-6 | - | TRBV30
TGTGCCACCGGCAGCATTCAAGGGATAAGCAACACTGAAGCTTTCTTT | CATGSIQGISNTEAFF | - | TRBJ1-1 | - | TRBV15
TGTGCCAGCACCCTCAATAATTCACCCCTCCACTTT | CASTLNNSPLHF | - | TRBJ1-6 | many | TRBV7-9
TGTGCCAGCAGCTTAGCCGCCGGGACGGACAACTATGGCTACACCTTC | CASSLAAGTDNYGYTF | - | TRBJ1-2 | many | TRBV7-9
TGTGCCAGCAGAACCTTTCCCGGGGACGAGACCCAGTACTTC | CASRTFPGDETQYF | - | TRBJ2-5 | - | TRBV6-5
TGTGCCACCAGCAGAGATTGGGAGGTTGGTAGTGGCAATCAGCCCCAGCATTTT | CATSRDWEVGSGNQPQHF | - | TRBJ1-5 | - | TRBV15